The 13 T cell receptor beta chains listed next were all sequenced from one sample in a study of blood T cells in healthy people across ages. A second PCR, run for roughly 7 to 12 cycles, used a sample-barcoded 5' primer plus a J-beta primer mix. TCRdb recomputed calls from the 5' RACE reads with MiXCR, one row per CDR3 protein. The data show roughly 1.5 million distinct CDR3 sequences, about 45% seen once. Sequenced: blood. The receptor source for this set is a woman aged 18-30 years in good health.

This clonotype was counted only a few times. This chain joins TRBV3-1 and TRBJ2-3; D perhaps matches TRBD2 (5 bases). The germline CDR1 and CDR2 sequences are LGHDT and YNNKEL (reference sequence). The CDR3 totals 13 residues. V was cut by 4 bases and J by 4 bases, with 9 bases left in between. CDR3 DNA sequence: TGTGCCAGCAGCCGAGGGATTGCAGATACGCAGTATTTT. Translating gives CASSRGIADTQYF.

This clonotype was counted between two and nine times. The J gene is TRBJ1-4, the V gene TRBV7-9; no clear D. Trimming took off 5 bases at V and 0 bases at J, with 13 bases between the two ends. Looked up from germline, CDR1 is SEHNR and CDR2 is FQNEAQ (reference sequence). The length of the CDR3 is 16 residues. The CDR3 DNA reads TGTGCCAGCAGCCCGGACGTAGTTGCAACTAATGAAAAACTGTTTTTT. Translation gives CASSPDVVATNEKLFF. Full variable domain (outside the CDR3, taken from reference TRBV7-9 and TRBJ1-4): DTGVSQNPRHKITKRGQNVTFRCDPISEHNRLYWYRQTLGQGPEFLTYFQNEAQLEKSRLLSDRFSAERPKGSFSTLEIQRTEQGDSAMYLCASSPDVVATNEKLFFGSGTQLSVL.

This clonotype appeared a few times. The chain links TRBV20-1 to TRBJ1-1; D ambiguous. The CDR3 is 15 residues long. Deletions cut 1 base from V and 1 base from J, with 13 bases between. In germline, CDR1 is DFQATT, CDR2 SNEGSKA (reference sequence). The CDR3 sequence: CSARGSVTANTEAFF. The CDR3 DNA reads TGCAGTGCTAGAGGCAGTGTGACGGCGAACACTGAAGCTTTCTTT.

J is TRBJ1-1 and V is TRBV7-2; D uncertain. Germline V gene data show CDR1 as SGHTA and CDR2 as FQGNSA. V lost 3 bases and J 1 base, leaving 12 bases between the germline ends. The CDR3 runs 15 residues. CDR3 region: CASSFSGNENTEAFF. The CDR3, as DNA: TGTGCCAGCAGCTTTAGCGGGAATGAGAACACTGAAGCTTTCTTT.

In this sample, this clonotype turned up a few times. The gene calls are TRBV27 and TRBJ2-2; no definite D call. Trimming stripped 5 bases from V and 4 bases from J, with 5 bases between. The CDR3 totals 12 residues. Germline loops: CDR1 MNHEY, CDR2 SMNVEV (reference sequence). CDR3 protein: CASSITTGELFF. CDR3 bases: TGTGCCAGCAGTATCACCACCGGGGAGCTGTTTTTT.

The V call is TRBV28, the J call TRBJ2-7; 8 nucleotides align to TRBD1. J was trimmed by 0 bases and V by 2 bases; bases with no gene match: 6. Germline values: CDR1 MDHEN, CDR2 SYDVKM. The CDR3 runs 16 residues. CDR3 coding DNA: TGTGCCAGCAGTTTAGAATGGGGGACAGGCTCCTACGAGCAGTACTTC. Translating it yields CASSLEWGTGSYEQYF.

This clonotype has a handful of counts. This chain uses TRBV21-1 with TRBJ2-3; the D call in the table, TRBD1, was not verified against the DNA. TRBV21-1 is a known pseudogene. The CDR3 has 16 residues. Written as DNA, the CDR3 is TGTGCCAGCAGCAAAGCTGGGGGCGTGAGCACAGATACGCAGTATTTT. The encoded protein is CASSKAGGVSTDTQYF.

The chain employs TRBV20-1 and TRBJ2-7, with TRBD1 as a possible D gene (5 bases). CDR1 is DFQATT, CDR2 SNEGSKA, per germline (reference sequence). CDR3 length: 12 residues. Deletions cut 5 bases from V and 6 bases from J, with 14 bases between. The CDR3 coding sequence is TGCAGTGCTCCCAGGGAAGGATCCGAGCAGTACTTC. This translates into CSAPREGSEQYF.

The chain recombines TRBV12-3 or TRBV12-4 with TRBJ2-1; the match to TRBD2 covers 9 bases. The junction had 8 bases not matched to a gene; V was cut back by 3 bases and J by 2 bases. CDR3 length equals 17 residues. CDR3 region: CASSLGRTSDPYNEQFF. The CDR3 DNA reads TGTGCCAGCAGTTTGGGCCGGACTAGCGACCCCTACAATGAGCAGTTCTTC.

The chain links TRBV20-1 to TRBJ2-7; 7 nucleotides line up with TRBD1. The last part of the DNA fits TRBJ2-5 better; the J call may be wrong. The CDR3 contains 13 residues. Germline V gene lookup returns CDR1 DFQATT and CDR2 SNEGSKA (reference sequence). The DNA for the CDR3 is TGCAGTGCAGAAGGACAGGATCAAGAGACCCAGTACTTC. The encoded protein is CSAEGQDQETQYF.

CDR3 coding DNA: TGTGCCAGCAGTCCCCGGGACACCTGGTACTATGGCTACACCTTC. Amino acids: CASSPRDTWYYGYTF. V is TRBV12-3 or TRBV12-4 and J is TRBJ1-2; the D gene is possibly TRBD1 (6 bases). The CDR3 length is 15 residues. V shed 5 bases and J shed 3 bases, with 16 bases lying between them.

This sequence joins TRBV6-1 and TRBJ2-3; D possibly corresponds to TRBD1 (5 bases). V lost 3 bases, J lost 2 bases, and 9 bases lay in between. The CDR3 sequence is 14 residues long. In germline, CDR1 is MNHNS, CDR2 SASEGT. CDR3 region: CASSDGHNTDTQYF. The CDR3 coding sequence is TGTGCCAGCAGTGACGGACACAACACAGATACGCAGTATTTT.

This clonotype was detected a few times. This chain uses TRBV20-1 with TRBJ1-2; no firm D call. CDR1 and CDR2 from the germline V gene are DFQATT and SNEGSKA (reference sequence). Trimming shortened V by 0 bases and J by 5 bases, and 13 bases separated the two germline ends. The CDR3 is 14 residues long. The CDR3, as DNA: TGCAGTGCTAGAGATTACGCCGGCGATTATGGCTACACCTTC. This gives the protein CSARDYAGDYGYTF.